This T cell receptor (beta chain) was recorded in a study of T-cell reconstitution after alpha-beta-depleted transplantation in children. Unique molecular identifiers featured in how the TCRbeta library was prepared. A single record per CDR3 protein comes from TCRdb applying MiXCR to the PCR reads. The top ten clones hold less than 40% of a sample with about 110,000 distinct CDR3 sequences, about 9.3% of them seen once. General study results and limits: Reportedly, roughly two months post-transplant, alpha-beta T cells arose from several hundred expanded graft clones.

J lost 4 bases, V lost 3 bases, and 2 bases had no gene match. Germline loops: CDR1 SGHDT, CDR2 YYEEEE. This CDR3 contains 13 residues. On this clonotype: Its antigen is as yet unknown.

The gene calls are TRBV5-6 and TRBJ2-5, with 8 bases identical to TRBD1. Sequences were derived from PBMCs, sampled before TCRalphabeta/CD19-depleted stem cell transplant. This TCR came from a boy between 2 and 15 years old with acute lymphoblastic leukemia, due to receive a stem cell transplant. Here the CDR3 reads CASSSTGGETQYF. The CDR3 bases are TGTGCCAGCAGCTCAACAGGGGGAGAGACCCAGTACTTC.